These T cell receptor beta chains were read from a single sample in a study of stem cell transplantation in POMP-related autoinflammatory disease. Generated by immunoSEQ multiplex PCR, the TCRdb table keeps only in-frame clones and is missing some. The table has thousands of clones, around 90% seen once; the top ten hold 13%. Material: CD8+ T cells from PBMCs, obtained after stem cell transplantation. All receptors derive from a human patient with POMP-related autoinflammation and immune dysregulation (PRAID). A share of the T cells may be of graft donor origin. Both conserved end residues are trimmed from each CDR3. The D gene is left open where the match is weak.

>NA|TRBJ2-4|TRBV15
ATRGSKNIQY
>NA|TRBJ2-1|TRBV27
ASSPNPSNEQF
>TRBD1|TRBJ2-3|TRBV27
ASSHARTGDWDTQY
>NA|TRBJ1-5|TRBV7-6
ASSLDDRYSNQPQH
>TRBD2|TRBJ2-1|TRBV27
ASSLAGENNEQF
>NA|TRBJ2-2|TRBV6-5
ASIDGQNTGELF
>NA|TRBJ2-2|TRBV7-9
ASSLGPGNTGELF
>NA|TRBJ2-7|TRBV28
ATNPDHHSYEQY
>NA|TRBJ1-1|TRBV5-5
ASSSTGWTEAF
>TRBD2|TRBJ2-1|TRBV29-1
SVESGRALGNEQF
>NA|TRBJ1-1|TRBV27
ASSTGMNTEAF
>NA|TRBJ2-2|TRBV6-5
ASSPVSGELF
>NA|TRBJ1-5|TRBV6-5
ASSYTRVQPQH
>TRBD1|TRBJ1-4|TRBV30
AWSPRDRLNEKLF